Listed here are 6 T cell receptor beta chains from one sample, sequenced in a study of shared clonotypes between healthy human individuals. Sequenced by immunoSEQ multiplex PCR; TCRdb stores in-frame clones only, minus some. This sample carries about 450,000 clones, 79% of them seen once, and the ten largest clones take approximately 12%. The sequencing sample was made of PBMCs. The receptors derive from a middle-aged woman in good health. Some clones in this sample may be carry-over from other donors' samples.

The sample holds a few counts of this clone. The rearrangement joins TRBV7-8 to TRBJ2-2, with D perhaps TRBD1 or TRBD2 (7 bases each). V gave up 5 bases and J gave up 5 bases, with 12 bases separating them. The CDR3 runs 14 residues. Germline CDR1 reads SGHVS; CDR2 reads FQNEAQ. CDR3 sequence: CASSHRGGTGELFF. The CDR3 bases are TGTGCCAGCAGCCACAGGGGAGGGACCGGGGAGCTGTTTTTT.

The genes are TRBV5-1 and TRBJ2-5; D is perhaps TRBD2 (5 bases). CDR1 and CDR2 (germline): SGHRS, YFSETQ. CDR3 length: 13 amino acids. Trimming pared 4 bases from V and 5 bases from J, leaving 12 bases between. The CDR3 DNA reads TGCGCCAGCAGCCCTGCCGGGGATGAGACCCAGTACTTC. As protein: CASSPAGDETQYF. Combining the CDR3 with reference TRBV5-1 and TRBJ2-5 gives the whole variable domain KAGVTQTPRYLIKTRGQQVTLSCSPISGHRSVSWYQQTPGQGLQFLFEYFSETQRNKGNFPGRFSGRQFSNSRSEMNVSTLELGDSALYLCASSPAGDETQYFGPGTRLLVL.

This chain connects TRBV5-6 to TRBJ2-5, with D possibly TRBD2 on 5 matching bases. The V end was cut by 5 bases, the J end by 5 bases, with 13 bases between. Per germline, CDR1 SGHDT and CDR2 YYEEEE. CDR3 size: 13 residues. Written as DNA, the CDR3 is TGTGCCAGCAGTCAAGCGGCAAGGGAGACCCAGTACTTC. This encodes CASSQAARETQYF.

The chain has TRBV2 and TRBJ1-5; no clear D gene. Between the trimmed V and J ends, which lost 4 bases and 0 bases, there was a span of 10 bases. The germline V gene has CDR1 SNHLY and CDR2 FYNNEI. The CDR3 extends over 15 amino acids. Here the CDR3 reads CASSANIDSNQPQHF. The CDR3 DNA follows: TGTGCCAGCAGTGCTAACATTGATAGCAATCAGCCCCAGCATTTT.

This rearrangement joins TRBV28 to TRBJ2-1; D possibly corresponds to TRBD1 (6 bases). The CDR3 extends over 18 amino acids. V was pared by 3 bases and J by 4 bases, with 22 bases between. Germline loops: CDR1 MDHEN, CDR2 SYDVKM. The CDR3 sequence is CASSFRTALTEIYNEQFF. The CDR3, as DNA: TGTGCCAGCAGTTTTAGGACAGCCCTCACCGAAATTTACAATGAGCAGTTCTTC.

This chain joins TRBV10-3 and TRBJ1-3, with 8 bases fitting TRBD1. The CDR3 length is 16 residues. CDR1 and CDR2 from the germline V gene are ENHRY and SYGVKD. The J segment lost 0 bases and the V segment lost 3 bases, leaving 4 bases of the junction unmatched. CDR3 DNA: TGTGCCATCAGTGAATTGACAGGGGACTCTGGAAACACCATATATTTT. Its translation is CAISELTGDSGNTIYF.